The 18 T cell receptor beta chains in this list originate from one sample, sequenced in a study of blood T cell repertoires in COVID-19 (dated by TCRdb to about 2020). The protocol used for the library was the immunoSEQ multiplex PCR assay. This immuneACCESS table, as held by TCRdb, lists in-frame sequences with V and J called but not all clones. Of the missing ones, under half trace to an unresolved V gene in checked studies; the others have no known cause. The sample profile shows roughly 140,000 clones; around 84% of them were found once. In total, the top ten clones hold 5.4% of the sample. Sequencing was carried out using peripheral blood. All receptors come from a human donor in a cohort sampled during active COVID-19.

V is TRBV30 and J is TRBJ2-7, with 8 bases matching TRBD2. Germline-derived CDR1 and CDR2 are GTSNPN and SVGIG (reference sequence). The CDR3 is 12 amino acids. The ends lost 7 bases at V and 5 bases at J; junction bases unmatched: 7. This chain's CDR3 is CASGGRADEQYF. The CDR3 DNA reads TGTGCCTCGGGGGGGCGCGCCGACGAGCAGTACTTC.

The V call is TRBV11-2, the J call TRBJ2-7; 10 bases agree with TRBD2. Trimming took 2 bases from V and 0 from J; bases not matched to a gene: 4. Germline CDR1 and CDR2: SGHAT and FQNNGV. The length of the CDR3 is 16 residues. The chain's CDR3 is CASSLTLAGVSYEQYF. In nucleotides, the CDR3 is TGTGCCAGCAGCTTAACGCTAGCGGGGGTCTCCTACGAGCAGTACTTC.

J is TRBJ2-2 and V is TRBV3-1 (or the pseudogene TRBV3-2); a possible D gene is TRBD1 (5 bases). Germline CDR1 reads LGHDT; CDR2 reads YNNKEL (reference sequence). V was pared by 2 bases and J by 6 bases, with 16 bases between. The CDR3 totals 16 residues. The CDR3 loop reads CASSQLYRNQAGELFF. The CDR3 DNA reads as TGTGCCAGCAGCCAACTATACAGGAACCAAGCCGGGGAGCTGTTTTTT.

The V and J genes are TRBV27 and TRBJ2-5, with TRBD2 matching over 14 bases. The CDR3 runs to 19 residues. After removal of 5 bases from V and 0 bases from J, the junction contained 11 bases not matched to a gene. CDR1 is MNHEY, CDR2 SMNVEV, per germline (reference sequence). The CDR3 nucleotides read TGTGCCAGCAGTCCTCTCGGACTAGCGGGGGGATTCTACCAAGAGACCCAGTACTTC. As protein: CASSPLGLAGGFYQETQYF.

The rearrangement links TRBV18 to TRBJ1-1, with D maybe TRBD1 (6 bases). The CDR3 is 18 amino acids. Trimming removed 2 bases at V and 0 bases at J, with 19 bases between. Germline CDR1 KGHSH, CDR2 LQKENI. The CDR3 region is CASSPFLLDSLLNTEAFF. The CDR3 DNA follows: TGTGCCAGCTCACCATTTCTCCTGGACAGCCTACTGAACACTGAAGCTTTCTTT.

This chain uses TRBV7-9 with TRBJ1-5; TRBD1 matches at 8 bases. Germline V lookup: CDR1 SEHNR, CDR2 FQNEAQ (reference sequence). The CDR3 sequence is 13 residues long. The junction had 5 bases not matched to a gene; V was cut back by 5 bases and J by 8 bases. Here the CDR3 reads CASSLGQGKPQHF. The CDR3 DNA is TGTGCCAGCAGCCTCGGACAGGGCAAGCCCCAGCATTTT.

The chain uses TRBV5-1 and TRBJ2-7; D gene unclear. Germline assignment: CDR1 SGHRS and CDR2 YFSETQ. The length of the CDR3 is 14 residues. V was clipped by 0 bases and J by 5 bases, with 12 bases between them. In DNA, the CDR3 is TGCGCCAGCAGCTTGGCCGACATCGGCCACGAGCAGTACTTC. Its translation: CASSLADIGHEQYF.

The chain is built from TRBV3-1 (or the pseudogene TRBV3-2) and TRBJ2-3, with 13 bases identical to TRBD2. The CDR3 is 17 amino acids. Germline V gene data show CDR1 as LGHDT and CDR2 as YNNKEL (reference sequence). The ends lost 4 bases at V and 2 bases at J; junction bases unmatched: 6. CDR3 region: CASSLRTSGGITDTQYF. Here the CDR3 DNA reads TGTGCCAGCAGCCTTCGGACTAGCGGGGGCATCACAGATACGCAGTATTTT.

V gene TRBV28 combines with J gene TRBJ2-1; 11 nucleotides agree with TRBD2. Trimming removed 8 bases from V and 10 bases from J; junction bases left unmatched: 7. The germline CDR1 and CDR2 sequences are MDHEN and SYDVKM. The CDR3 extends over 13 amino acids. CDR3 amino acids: CASLGLAAKEQFF. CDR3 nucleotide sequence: TGTGCCAGCCTGGGACTAGCGGCGAAGGAGCAGTTCTTC.

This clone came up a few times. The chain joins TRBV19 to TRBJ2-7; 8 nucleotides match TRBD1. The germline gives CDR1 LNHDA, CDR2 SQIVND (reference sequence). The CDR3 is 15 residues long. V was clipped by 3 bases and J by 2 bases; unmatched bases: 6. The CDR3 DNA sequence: TGTGCCAGTAGTATCACGGGACAGGACCCCTACGAGCAGTACTTC. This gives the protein CASSITGQDPYEQYF.

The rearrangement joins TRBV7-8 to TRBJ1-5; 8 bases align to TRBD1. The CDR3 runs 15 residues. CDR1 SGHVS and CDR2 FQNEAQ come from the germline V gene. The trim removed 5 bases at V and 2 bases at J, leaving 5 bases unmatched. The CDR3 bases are TGTGCCAGCAGCGGCGGGACAGGAGGCAATCAGCCCCAGCATTTT. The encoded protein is CASSGGTGGNQPQHF.

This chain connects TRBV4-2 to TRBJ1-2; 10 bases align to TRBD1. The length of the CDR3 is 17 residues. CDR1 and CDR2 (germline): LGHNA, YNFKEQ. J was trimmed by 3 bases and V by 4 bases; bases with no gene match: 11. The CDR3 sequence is CASSLLRFGTGDYGYTF. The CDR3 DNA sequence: TGTGCCAGCAGCCTCCTCCGATTCGGGACAGGGGACTATGGCTACACCTTC.

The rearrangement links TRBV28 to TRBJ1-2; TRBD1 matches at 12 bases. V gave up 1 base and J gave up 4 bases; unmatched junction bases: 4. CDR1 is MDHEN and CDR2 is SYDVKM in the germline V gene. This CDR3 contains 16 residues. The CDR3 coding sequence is TGTGCCAGCAGTTTATCTGGGACAGGGGGCGTCTATGGCTACACCTTC. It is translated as CASSLSGTGGVYGYTF.

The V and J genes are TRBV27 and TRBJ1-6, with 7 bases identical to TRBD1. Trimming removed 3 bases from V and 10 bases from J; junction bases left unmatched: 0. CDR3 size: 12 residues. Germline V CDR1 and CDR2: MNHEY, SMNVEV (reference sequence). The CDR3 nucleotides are TGTGCCAGCAGTTTCAGGGGGTCACCCCTCCACTTT. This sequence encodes CASSFRGSPLHF.

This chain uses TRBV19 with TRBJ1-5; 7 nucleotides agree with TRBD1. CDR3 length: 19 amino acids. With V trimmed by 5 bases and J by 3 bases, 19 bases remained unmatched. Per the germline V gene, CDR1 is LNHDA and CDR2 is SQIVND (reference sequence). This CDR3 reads CASSLPGQYAPLYNQPQHF. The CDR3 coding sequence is TGTGCCAGTAGTTTACCGGGACAGTATGCGCCACTATACAATCAGCCCCAGCATTTT.

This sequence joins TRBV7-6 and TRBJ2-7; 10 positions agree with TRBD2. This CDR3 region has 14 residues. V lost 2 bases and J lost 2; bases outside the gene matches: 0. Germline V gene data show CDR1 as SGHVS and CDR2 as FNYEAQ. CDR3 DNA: TGTGCCAGCAGCTTAAGCGGGGGGGCCTACGAGCAGTACTTC. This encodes CASSLSGGAYEQYF.

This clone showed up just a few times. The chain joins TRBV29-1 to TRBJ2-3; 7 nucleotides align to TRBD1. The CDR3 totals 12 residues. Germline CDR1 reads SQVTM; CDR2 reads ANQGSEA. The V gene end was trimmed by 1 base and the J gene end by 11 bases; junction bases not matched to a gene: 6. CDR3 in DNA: TGCAGCGTTGAAGCGGACAGGACAGGGCAGTATTTT. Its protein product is CSVEADRTGQYF.

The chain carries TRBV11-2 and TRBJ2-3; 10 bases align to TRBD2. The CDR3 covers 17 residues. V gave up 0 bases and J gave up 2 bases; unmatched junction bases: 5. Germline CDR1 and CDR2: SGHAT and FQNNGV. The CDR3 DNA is TGTGCCAGCAGCTTAGATGGACTAGCGGATCTCACAGATACGCAGTATTTT. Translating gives CASSLDGLADLTDTQYF.